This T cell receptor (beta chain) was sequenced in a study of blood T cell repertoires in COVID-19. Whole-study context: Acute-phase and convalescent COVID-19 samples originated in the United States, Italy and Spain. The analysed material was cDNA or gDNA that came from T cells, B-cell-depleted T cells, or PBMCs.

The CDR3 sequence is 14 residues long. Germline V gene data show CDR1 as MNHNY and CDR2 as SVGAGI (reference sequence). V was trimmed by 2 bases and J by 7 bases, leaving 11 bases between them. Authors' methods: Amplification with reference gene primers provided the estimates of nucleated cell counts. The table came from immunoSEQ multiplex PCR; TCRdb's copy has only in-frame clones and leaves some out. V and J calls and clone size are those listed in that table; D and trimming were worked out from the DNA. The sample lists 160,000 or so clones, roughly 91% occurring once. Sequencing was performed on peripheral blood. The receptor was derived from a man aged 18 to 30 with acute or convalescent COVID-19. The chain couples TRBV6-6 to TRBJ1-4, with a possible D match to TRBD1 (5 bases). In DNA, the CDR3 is TGTGCCAGCAGTTACGCGGGGGAGGGTGAAAAACTGTTTTTT. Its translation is CASSYAGEGEKLFF.